This TCR beta chain was retrieved from a study of cytomegalovirus exposure and HLA in healthy donors (dated by TCRdb to between 2016 and 2019). A note on the overall study: An earlier analysis of fewer than 750 of the donors reported 250 to 300 Gb of sequence data and 90 million to 120 million unique TCR beta sequences obtained from about 179 million T cells. The later analysis used no new phenotypic data to find candidate immune exposures, relying instead on TCR beta sequences and their occurrence across donors. To study patterns of TCR occurrence, a later analysis re-analyzed previously published TCR beta repertoires from 666 donors and added high-resolution HLA genotyping. An early release covering roughly 580 HLA-typed donors comprised approximately 300 gigabases of sequencing data and tens of millions of unique TCR sequences. About five DR-DQ haplotypes were treated as single units for association and clustering because of strong linkage in the cohort. Every repertoire in the discovery cohort had been generated on one and the same sequencing platform. An earlier analysis of 500 to 750 of the donors applied high-throughput TCR beta sequencing to assess whether each TCR beta V gene segment acted as functional or pseudogenic. Typing coverage varied by locus: roughly 620-640 donors for A, B, C, DRB1 and DQB1; roughly 560 for DQA1; more than 600 for DPA1; roughly 470 for DPB1. To predict cytomegalovirus infection status, the study brought together high-throughput TCR immunosequencing, statistical association of individual TCRs with disease status, and machine learning. Donor age, sex, ethnicity and CMV serostatus were collected together with the repertoire data. Among the roughly 370 genotyped donors, approximately 76% belonged to the genetic ancestry cluster associated with self-reported Caucasian donors. The study aimed to test whether cataloging public T cell receptors could reveal signatures of past pathogen exposure. A later genetic analysis took genome-wide SNP genotypes for about three fifths of the 666 donors and used that subset as a discovery cohort. Along with the approximately 600-subject first cohort, a separate validation cohort of 120 different subjects was used. HLA typing included class I and class II loci at four-digit resolution. On average, roughly 240,000 unique TCR beta nucleotide sequences were sequenced per donor among a few hundred genotyped donors of the cohort, with 15% to 20% of those sequences being non-productive. The T cell repertoires of 666 subjects were profiled by immunosequencing and related to cytomegalovirus serostatus. Results the study describes overall, beyond this receptor: The earlier analysis of approximately 560 of the donors excluded over 15 rarely observed V segments, including chromosome 9 orphons, because counts were too low. Sequencing depth was assumed to be roughly uniform across donors in the presence/absence analyses, though that assumption may not hold. According to a later analysis, TCR association rates differed among HLA loci, with DRB1 alleles showing the most associated TCRs and HLA-C alleles showing the fewest. Some IMGT-functional V segments, including TRBV6-2 and TRBV6-3, could not be distinguished by the 87-base-pair reads and were therefore excluded. An association between a missense DCLRE1C variant and V-gene and J-gene trimming of TCR beta chains was found in a later genetic analysis and replicated in an independent cohort. When HLA alleles, especially DR and DQ, strongly co-occurred, TCR associations were difficult to assign to individual alleles. A cluster of highly shared sequence variants was judged likely to represent a technical artifact of the sequencing pipeline. The cohort was sequenced for TCR beta chains only, and without alpha or paired-chain data the features that could be detected were limited. In both the original and validation cohorts, the classifier was reported to diagnose cytomegalovirus status with high specificity and sensitivity. The authors suggested that the approach could potentially be generalized to other disease states and immunological phenotypes. A later analysis associated around 16,000 TCR beta sequences with specific HLA alleles at a false discovery rate of 0.05. The only immune exposure information available for the cohort was CMV serostatus. According to a later genetic analysis, donors in an Asian-associated ancestry cluster had fewer N-insertions in productive TCRs than the approximately 700-donor mean. Linkage disequilibrium might explain the correlated functional status among segregating V segments, but an unknown experimental factor could not be ruled out. A later analysis found that HLA-associated TCR beta chains were more clonally expanded and had lower generation probabilities than equally common non-associated chains. Because HLA typing was unavailable for some donors at each locus, only the typed subset was used in association tests. Most TCR sequences were seen in very few donors, while some public TCRs were found in many individuals. According to a later analysis, most CMV-associated TCR beta chains appeared to be HLA-restricted, and the HLA associations seemed to be driven largely by CMV exposure. Three of the identified cytomegalovirus-associated TCR beta chains were confirmed in vitro to be specific for cytomegalovirus antigens. In an earlier analysis of over 550 of the donors, most TCR beta V segments were observed in productive rearrangements about 90% or about 30% of the time, broadly matching IMGT annotations. In the study, approximately 160 TCR beta chains were listed as associated with cytomegalovirus. In a later analysis, several top co-occurrence clusters were reported to appear linked to parvovirus B19, influenza, CMV and Epstein-Barr virus. A further reported finding was that TCR beta sequences accurately predicted the HLA-A and HLA-B alleles for most subjects in the first cohort.

The cohort consisted of 666 healthy bone marrow donors. All cohort members were sampled while nominally healthy, although unrecorded immune exposures were likely present. The donor was CMV seropositive and belonged to the group of 250 to 300 seropositive cohort members. A peripheral blood sample was collected from each donor, and TCR beta sequencing was performed on peripheral blood mononuclear cells. The Qiagen DNeasy Blood Extraction Kit was used to extract genomic DNA from the blood cell samples. Including cysteine and phenylalanine, the CDR3 has 15 amino acids. Only CDR3 DNA remains: 45 bases, in frame from the first base. CDR1 and CDR2 were assigned from the germline V gene as SNHLY and FYNNEI. Receptor libraries were prepared by the immunoSEQ multiplex PCR assay. A mixture of 60 forward primers for TCR Vbeta segments and 13 reverse primers for TCR Jbeta segments was used in the multiplex PCR. A multiplex PCR assay on genomic DNA amplified the CDR3 region of rearranged TCR beta genes. The Illumina HiSeq System was used to sequence the amplified TCR beta libraries as 87-base-pair reads. On the study's bioinformatics: Across the roughly 640 repertoires, a later analysis counted approximately 83 million unique TCR beta chains, some 11 million of which were shared by at least two donors. To remove PCR and sequencing errors, raw reads were error-corrected and collapsed into unique sequences using a nearest-neighbor algorithm that merged closely related sequences. V, D and J gene segments were assigned by aligning CDR3 sequences to IMGT reference sequences. For a sequence to be retained, at least a six-nucleotide match to both a V gene segment and a J gene segment was required. A rearrangement was called productive if the CDR3 had no stop codons and remained in frame with V and J, and every other rearrangement was called non-productive. Following IMGT convention, CDR3 was defined as the stretch from the second conserved V-encoded cysteine up to the conserved J-encoded phenylalanine. The earlier analysis of some 540 of the donors excluded any sequence lacking an unambiguous match to a single V gene segment. An earlier analysis of almost 600 of the donors classified V segments as functional when productive rearrangements were above 56.7% and as segregating when the standard deviation between donors was above 5%. A statistical classification framework was built for diagnosing cytomegalovirus status from the catalog of TCR beta chain sequences. A later analysis assigned V and J genes by comparing TCR nucleotide sequences with IMGT/GENE-DB human TR gene sequences. In a later analysis, CDR3 sequences and most-parsimonious VDJ recombination scenarios were assigned using the TCRdist pipeline. A later analysis defined each TCR beta chain by its CDR3 amino acid sequence plus V-gene family, and excluded reads lacking a unique V-gene family. A later analysis removed 550 to 700 highly shared, low-generation-probability nucleotide sequences to deal with suspected cross-contamination and a sequencing artifact. A later analysis calculated a clonal expansion index for each public chain from normalized within-repertoire ranks of inferred template counts. In a later analysis, generation probabilities were computed with a VDJ recombination model fitted to out-of-frame rearrangements, and the resulting probabilities were checked against IGoR. A later analysis scored TCR-TCR, TCR-HLA and TCR-CMV co-occurrence with hypergeometric tests, applying a repertoire-size bias correction to TCR pairs. False discovery rates were estimated in a later analysis by permuting HLA or CMV assignments 20 times. In a later analysis, co-occurring TCRs were grouped using DBSCAN, and TCRdist sequence similarity was added for clustering within HLA-allele-positive subsets. Repertoires with fewer than 30,000 or more than 120,000 public chains were left out of co-occurrence clustering, as were about 5 repertoires with anomalous nucleotide sharing. What TCRdb holds here is the immuneACCESS table cut down to in-frame rearrangements. Part of the clones is not present; checked against another copy, under half of the missing clones reflect an unresolved V gene, and the others are unexplained. That table gives V, J and clone size, and the DNA gave D and trimming. This sample's table lists over 100,000 clones. The ten largest clones capture approximately 6.2% of the sample.

For this clone: Its antigen target is currently unknown.

This TCR was recovered from a middle-aged man in good health and CMV-seropositive. The sample taken for sequencing was PBMCs. Here the chain combines TRBV2 and TRBJ2-5; 7 central nucleotides agree with TRBD2. The J call is in doubt because the DNA end fits TRBJ2-7 better. This receptor carries the CDR3 CASRPPASGSYEQYF. The nucleotide sequence is TGTGCCAGCAGACCACCTGCTAGCGGCTCCTACGAGCAGTACTTC.